This record concerns one TCR beta chain sequence. The record originates from a study of cytomegalovirus exposure and HLA in healthy donors. With V trimmed by 4 bases and J by 4 bases, 8 bases remained unmatched. The germline CDR1 and CDR2 sequences are SGHVS and FQNEAQ. The CDR3 spans 16 residues. The PCR employed 60 Vbeta primers together with 13 Jbeta primers. Sequencing was performed with immunoSEQ multiplex PCR; in TCRdb, only in-frame clones are kept and a portion is missing. The sample includes around 130,000 clones, around 77% of them seen just once. This receptor was identified in a woman in her sixties in good health and CMV-seronegative. V usage is TRBV7-8 and J usage is TRBJ1-4; TRBD1 agrees at 8 bases. The sample comprised PBMCs. CDR3 protein: CASSYGQGLLNEKLFF. The CDR3 DNA reads TGTGCCAGCAGCTACGGACAGGGACTACTTAATGAAAAACTGTTTTTT. Together with reference TRBV7-8 and TRBJ1-4, the CDR3 gives the full variable domain: GAGVSQSPRYKVAKRGQDVALRCDPISGHVSLFWYQQALGQGPEFLTYFQNEAQLDKSGLPSDRFFAERPEGSVSTLKIQRTQQEDSAVYLCASSYGQGLLNEKLFFGSGTQLSVL.